The 32 T cell receptor beta chains below were found in one sample sequenced in a study of T cells in women clearing cervical HPV infection. TCRdb's copy holds only in-frame clones and misses some; the assay was immunoSEQ multiplex PCR. Recorded for this sample: some 39,000 clones. What was sequenced was blood buffy coat. All receptors derive from a woman aged 18 to 75 with a cervical HPV16 infection that either progressed to CIN3+ or cleared (not recorded which).

For this clone: The read comes to an end 3 residues before the CDR3 does, leaving the germline J gene to fill in the end. The rearrangement uses TRBV6-2 or TRBV6-3 and TRBJ2-1; TRBD2 matches 7 bases. The germline V gene encodes CDR1 MNHEY and CDR2 SVGEGT. V gave up 7 bases and J gave up 2 bases; unmatched junction bases: 8. The CDR3 covers 15 residues. The chain's CDR3 is CASTDTGGAYNEQFF. The covered CDR3 bases are TGTGCCAGCACCGACACGGGGGGAGCCTACAATGAG.

As regards this clone: The read falls 3 residues short of the CDR3 end, and the missing part is taken from the germline J gene. The genes are TRBV19 and TRBJ1-5; D unresolved. This CDR3 contains 14 residues. Germline V gene data show CDR1 as LNHDA and CDR2 as SQIVND (reference sequence). V lost 3 bases to trimming and J lost 3 bases, with 9 bases between them. CDR3 bases read: TGTGCCAGTAGTATGTTGGCTCACAATCAGCCC. The encoded protein is CASSMLAHNQP. In full, the CDR3 reads CASSMLAHNQPQHF.

On this clone: The CDR3 end falls 3 residues outside the read, so it is completed with the germline J gene. This chain joins TRBV20-1 and TRBJ1-2; TRBD1 might be the D (5 bases). There are 14 residues in the CDR3. Trimming left V 6 bases short and J 4 bases short, with 18 bases between. CDR1 and CDR2 from the germline V gene are DFQATT and SNEGSKA (reference sequence). The CDR3: CSADREIGVYGYTF. The CDR3 DNA, read in part, is TGCAGTGCCGACCGCGAGATAGGGGTCTATGGC.

According to its frequency, this clone is medium-sized (0.01 to 0.1%). The CDR3 extends 3 residues past the end of the read, so its final part is completed from the germline J gene. The V gene is TRBV18, the J gene TRBJ2-3; 9 nucleotides agree with TRBD2. Germline CDR1 KGHSH, CDR2 LQKENI. There are 15 residues in the CDR3. V lost 6 bases and J lost 5; bases outside the gene matches: 9. Here the CDR3 reads CASSPRLAAVDTQYF. The sequenced CDR3 bases are TGTGCCAGCTCCCCCCGACTAGCGGCGGTAGATACG. Combining the CDR3 with reference TRBV18 and TRBJ2-3 gives the whole variable domain NAGVMQNPRHLVRRRGQEARLRCSPMKGHSHVYWYRQLPEEGLKFMVYLQKENIIDESGMPKERFSAEFPKEGPSILRIQQVVRGDSAAYFCASSPRLAAVDTQYFGPGTRLTVL.

With regard to this clone: Coverage ceases 3 residues before the CDR3 finishes, and the germline J gene fills in the end. The V call is TRBV7-9, the J call TRBJ2-1; tentative D call: TRBD1 (5 bases). Germline-derived CDR1 and CDR2 are SEHNR and FQNEAQ (reference sequence). V was trimmed by 5 bases and J by 5 bases, leaving 16 bases between them. The CDR3 loop spans 15 amino acids. Partial CDR3 DNA: TGTGCCAGCAGCCGACCAGGGTCTGGGAACAATGAG. This sequence encodes CASSRPGSGNNE. The complete CDR3 reads CASSRPGSGNNEQFF.

With regard to this clone: Read data end 3 residues before the CDR3 end; the end is taken from the germline J gene. The chain links TRBV7-2 to TRBJ1-2, with TRBD1 as a possible D gene (5 bases). Germline V gene lookup returns CDR1 SGHTA and CDR2 FQGNSA. Trimming cost V 1 base and J 5 bases, with 14 bases left between them. The CDR3 spans 15 residues. The covered CDR3 bases are TGTGCCAGCAGCTTAGGTGGCAGGGTGGATTATGGC. Amino acid sequence: CASSLGGRVDYG. In full, the CDR3 is CASSLGGRVDYGYTF.

Concerning this clone: From the germline J gene comes the end of the CDR3, since the read stops 3 residues before it. The gene calls are TRBV12-3 or TRBV12-4 and TRBJ1-2; 8 bases map to TRBD1. The CDR3 totals 15 residues. CDR3 sequence reads: CASSEAPGTGRGYTF. CDR3 DNA (partial): TGTGCCAGCAGTGAAGCTCCCGGGACAGGCCGCGGC.

A remark on this clone: The read is 3 residues too short to cover the CDR3 end, so that end is filled in from the germline J gene. The rearrangement joins TRBV6-1 to TRBJ2-7; TRBD2 is a possible D gene (6 bases). The germline V and J ends were trimmed by 4 bases and 2 bases, with 18 bases remaining between them. The CDR3 is 16 amino acids. Germline values: CDR1 MNHNS, CDR2 SASEGT. This CDR3 is CASSGRRRVDTYEQYF. CDR3 bases read: TGTGCCAGCAGTGGACGCCGGAGGGTCGATACCTACGAG.

About this clone itself: From the germline J gene comes the end of the CDR3, since the read stops 3 residues before it. The rearrangement joins TRBV19 to TRBJ2-1; D is perhaps TRBD1 (6 bases). This CDR3 contains 14 residues. Trimming cost V 7 bases and J 2 bases, with 12 bases left between them. Germline CDR1 is LNHDA and CDR2 is SQIVND (reference sequence). The CDR3 bases that were read are TGTGCCAGTAACCCGGGACAAACCTACAATGAG. Protein product: CASNPGQTYNE. The whole CDR3 is CASNPGQTYNEQFF.

Details on this clone: The observed sequence ends 3 residues before the CDR3 terminus, with the missing tail filled in from the germline J gene. V and J are TRBV19 and TRBJ1-6; 7 bases align to TRBD1. There are 13 residues in the CDR3. CDR1 LNHDA and CDR2 SQIVND come from the germline V gene (reference sequence). Unmatched junction bases numbered 4, after V lost 5 bases and J lost 9 bases. CDR3 sequence reads: CASSHRGTSPLHF. The part of the CDR3 DNA that was read is TGTGCCAGTAGTCACAGGGGAACTTCACCC.

With regard to this clone: The CDR3 end lies 3 residues beyond the end of the read and is filled in from the germline J gene. V usage is TRBV2 and J usage is TRBJ1-4; 11 bases align to TRBD1. V lost 3 bases and J lost 5; bases outside the gene matches: 2. This CDR3 has 15 amino acids. The V gene's germline CDR1 is SNHLY and CDR2 FYNNEI. The CDR3 bases that were read are TGTGCCAGCAGTGAGGACAGGGGGCGGAATGAAAAA. The encoded protein is CASSEDRGRNEK. The full CDR3 is CASSEDRGRNEKLFF.

With respect to this clone: The CDR3 end is not reached by the read, which stops 3 residues before it; the germline J gene fills it in. V is TRBV7-9 and J is TRBJ1-1; 7 bases agree with TRBD1. Per the germline V gene, CDR1 is SEHNR and CDR2 is FQNEAQ (reference sequence). This CDR3 is 15 amino acids long. The CDR3 protein is CASSSLGTDKETAFF. CDR3 DNA, as far as it was read: TGTGCCAGCAGCTCCCTCGGGACAGATAAAGAGACA.

In the case of this clone: Read coverage stops 3 residues before the CDR3 terminus; the germline J gene supplies the remainder. V usage is TRBV7-2 and J usage is TRBJ1-2; 9 bases match TRBD1. The germline CDR1 and CDR2 sequences are SGHTA and FQGNSA. The CDR3 length is 15 residues. The V segment lost 1 base and the J segment 6 bases; nucleotides outside the gene matches: 6. The CDR3: CASSLVTGGTNGYTF. Incomplete CDR3 DNA: TGTGCCAGCAGCTTAGTGACAGGGGGAACGAATGGC.

Comments on this clone: The read comes to an end 3 residues before the CDR3 does, leaving the germline J gene to fill in the end. The chain recombines TRBV6-2 or TRBV6-3 with TRBJ2-3; possible D gene TRBD1, 5 bases. The CDR3 consists of 14 residues. Looked up from germline, CDR1 is MNHEY and CDR2 is SVGEGT. Incomplete CDR3 DNA: TGTGCCAGCAGTTATCTGGGGCCCCAAGAGACG. This codes for CASSYLGPQET. The entire CDR3 reads CASSYLGPQETQYF.

On this clone: The read ends 3 residues before the CDR3 terminus; that terminus is restored from the germline J gene. The genes are TRBV5-1 and TRBJ1-1; D ambiguous. CDR3 length equals 15 residues. Germline CDR1 and CDR2: SGHRS and YFSETQ. Trimming removed 0 bases from V and 1 base from J, with 10 bases in between. Partial CDR3 DNA: TGCGCCAGCAGCTTGGGGGCTGTCCCGAACACTGAA. Protein sequence: CASSLGAVPNTE. The CDR3 in its entirety is CASSLGAVPNTEAFF.

Concerning this clone: The read ends 3 residues shy of where the CDR3 ends; the end is completed using the germline J gene. The chain employs TRBV7-2 and TRBJ1-3; no clear D gene. Germline loops: CDR1 SGHTA, CDR2 FQGNSA. Between the trimmed V and J ends, which lost 4 bases and 4 bases, there was a span of 5 bases. The CDR3 is 12 residues long. Partial CDR3 DNA: TGTGCCAGCAGCTCCGTAGGAAACACC. Translation: CASSSVGNT. The whole CDR3 sequence reads CASSSVGNTIYF.

With regard to this clone: The read terminates 3 residues before the CDR3 end, so the remaining end is supplied by the germline J gene. The rearrangement links TRBV7-8 to TRBJ2-7, with 7 bases aligning to TRBD2. The CDR3 is 14 residues long. Germline V gene lookup returns CDR1 SGHVS and CDR2 FQNEAQ. V dropped 8 bases and J dropped 3; count of bases not matched to a gene: 10. The CDR3 loop is CASGSGSGGYEQYF. The covered CDR3 bases are TGTGCCAGCGGATCAGGGTCGGGGGGCTACGAG.

For this clone: The CDR3 end is not reached by the read, which stops 3 residues before it; the germline J gene fills it in. The chain is built from TRBV7-2 and TRBJ2-7; maybe TRBD1 (6 bases). Germline V gene data show CDR1 as SGHTA and CDR2 as FQGNSA. The CDR3 is 14 amino acids. Trimming removed 1 base from V and 5 bases from J, with 12 bases in between. The CDR3 bases that were read are TGTGCCAGCAGCTTAGGGGCCAACAGGGACGAG. Its protein is CASSLGANRDE. The full CDR3 sequence reads CASSLGANRDEQYF.

A remark on this clone: With the read ending 3 residues before the CDR3 end, the germline J gene is used to fill in that end. Other DNA sequences of this sample code for an identical CDR3. The V gene is TRBV30, the J gene TRBJ1-3, with 7 nucleotides matching TRBD1. Germline assignment: CDR1 GTSNPN and CDR2 SVGIG (reference sequence). This CDR3 is 12 amino acids long. Unmatched junction bases numbered 2, after V lost 5 bases and J lost 4 bases. The part of the CDR3 DNA that was read is TGTGCCTGGGCAGGGGGAGGAAACACC. Translating gives CAWAGGGNT. The whole CDR3 protein reads CAWAGGGNTIYF. Variable domain in full (rest from reference TRBV30 and TRBJ1-3): SQTIHQWPATLVQPVGSPLSLECTVEGTSNPNLYWYRQAAGRGLQLLFYSVGIGQISSEVPQNLSASRPQDRQFILSSKKLLLSDSGFYLCAWAGGGNTIYFGEGSWLTVV.

Of note for this clone: The read finishes 3 residues shy of the CDR3 end, and the germline J gene is used to complete it. This rearrangement joins TRBV7-7 to TRBJ1-1; 8 bases match TRBD1. The CDR3 consists of 13 residues. CDR1 is SSHAT and CDR2 is FNYEAQ in the germline V gene (reference sequence). CDR3 DNA, as far as it was read: TGTGCCAGCAGCCTGGACAGGGAAGGGACC. It yields the protein CASSLDREGT. The entire CDR3 protein reads CASSLDREGTAFF. The full variable domain, with the rest looked up from reference TRBV7-7 and TRBJ1-1, is GAGVSQSPRYKVTKRGQDVTLRCDPISSHATLYWYQQALGQGPEFLTYFNYEAQPDKSGLPSDRFSAERPEGSISTLTIQRTEQRDSAMYRCASSLDREGTAFFGQGTRLTVV.

With respect to this clone: From the germline J gene comes the end of the CDR3, since the read stops 3 residues before it. The sample has other DNA sequences that encode this CDR3 too. This rearrangement joins TRBV2 to TRBJ1-6; the D is unclear. Deletions cut 3 bases from V and 9 bases from J, with 9 bases between. The CDR3 covers 13 residues. CDR1 is SNHLY, CDR2 FYNNEI, per germline. CDR3 sequence: CASSDRLGSPLHF. CDR3 DNA, as far as it was read: TGTGCCAGCAGTGACAGGTTAGGTTCACCC.

Of note for this clone: The DNA ends 3 residues before the CDR3 does, and the rest of the CDR3 is filled in from the germline J gene. The gene calls are TRBV2 and TRBJ1-1; maybe TRBD1 (6 bases). The CDR3 runs 14 residues. Trimming pared 5 bases from V and 4 bases from J, leaving 14 bases between. The V gene's germline CDR1 is SNHLY and CDR2 FYNNEI. Partial CDR3 DNA: TGTGCCAGCAGTTATGGACAGCAAGTCACTGAA. This codes for CASSYGQQVTE. The full CDR3 protein reads CASSYGQQVTEAFF.

Remarks on this clone: The read comes to an end 3 residues before the CDR3 does, leaving the germline J gene to fill in the end. This sequence joins TRBV20-1 and TRBJ1-1, with TRBD1 matching 9 bases. Looked up from germline, CDR1 is DFQATT and CDR2 is SNEGSKA (reference sequence). The length of the CDR3 is 14 residues. After removal of 5 bases from V and 7 bases from J, the junction contained 11 bases not matched to a gene. The CDR3 DNA, read in part, is TGCAGTGCTCGAGGGGACAGGGATGCAGGTGAA. It yields the protein CSARGDRDAGE. The whole CDR3 region reads CSARGDRDAGEAFF.

Note on this clone: The CDR3 extends 3 residues past the end of the read, so its final part is completed from the germline J gene. This chain links TRBV5-4 with TRBJ1-1, with 7 positions matching TRBD1. The germline CDR1 and CDR2 sequences are SGHNT and YYREEE (reference sequence). CDR3 length equals 13 residues. The CDR3 sequence is CASSSAPGGEAFF. The sequenced part of the CDR3 DNA is TGTGCCAGCAGCTCAGCCCCAGGGGGAGAA. The full variable domain, rest sourced from reference TRBV5-4 and TRBJ1-1, is ETGVTQSPTHLIKTRGQQVTLRCSSQSGHNTVSWYQQALGQGPQFIFQYYREEENGRGNFPPRFSGLQFPNYSSELNVNALELDDSALYLCASSSAPGGEAFFGQGTRLTVV.

To note about this clone: The read finishes 3 residues shy of the CDR3 end, and the germline J gene is used to complete it. The chain recombines TRBV29-1 with TRBJ1-2; maybe TRBD1 (6 bases). V shed 4 bases and J shed 3 bases, with 12 bases lying between them. The CDR3 contains 13 residues. Germline V lookup: CDR1 SQVTM, CDR2 ANQGSEA. The CDR3 bases that were read are TGCAGCGTTGTTGGGGGCGCAGACTATGGC. This sequence encodes CSVVGGADYG. From start to end, the CDR3 is CSVVGGADYGYTF.

To note about this clone: The read gets to within 3 residues of the CDR3 end, and the germline J gene fills in the rest. This chain uses TRBV6-2 or TRBV6-3 with TRBJ2-5; TRBD1 aligns across 9 bases. Unmatched junction bases numbered 5, after V lost 0 bases and J lost 3 bases. Germline values: CDR1 MNHEY, CDR2 SVGEGT. This CDR3 is 16 amino acids long. The DNA read from the CDR3 is TGTGCCAGCAGTTACTCGTGGGGACAGGGTGAAGAGACC. Translating gives CASSYSWGQGEET. From start to end, the CDR3 is CASSYSWGQGEETQYF.

As regards this clone: The CDR3 goes on 3 residues after the read ends, and that part is filled in from the germline J gene. The chain uses TRBV7-2 and TRBJ2-7; D possibly corresponds to TRBD2 (6 bases). V lost 4 bases, J lost 6 bases, and 16 bases lay in between. The CDR3 is made up of 14 amino acids. Germline CDR1 is SGHTA and CDR2 is FQGNSA. CDR3 protein: CASSSPGTGTEQYF. The CDR3 DNA, read in part, is TGTGCCAGCAGCTCCCCTGGGACTGGGACCGAG.

As to this clone: The sequenced fragment ends 3 residues before the CDR3 boundary, so the rest is inferred from the germline J gene. The chain uses TRBV5-8 and TRBJ2-1; 7 nucleotides align to TRBD2. Germline assignment: CDR1 SGHTS and CDR2 YDEGEE. There are 13 residues in the CDR3. Germline trimming cut 6 bases from V and 3 bases from J; bases unmatched to any gene: 3. The CDR3 spells CASTTGGYNEQFF. The covered CDR3 bases are TGTGCCAGCACGACGGGGGGCTACAATGAG. The full variable domain, in which reference TRBV5-8 and TRBJ2-1 provide the parts outside the CDR3, is EAGVTQSPTHLIKTRGQQATLRCSPISGHTSVYWYQQALGLGLQFLLWYDEGEERNRGNFPPRFSGRQFPNYSSELNVNALELEDSALYLCASTTGGYNEQFFGPGTRLTVL.

As regards this clone: Read data end 3 residues before the CDR3 end; the end is taken from the germline J gene. The rearrangement uses TRBV6-2 or TRBV6-3 and TRBJ1-2, with a weak D call TRBD1 (5 bases). The CDR3 runs to 15 residues. Germline CDR1 MNHEY, CDR2 SVGEGT. CDR3 protein: CASSWTSGGYNDYTF. CDR3 DNA (partial): TGTGCCAGCAGTTGGACTAGCGGGGGTTACAATGAC.

As for this clone: The sequence runs out 3 residues before the end of the CDR3; the remainder is reconstructed from the germline J gene. V usage is TRBV28 and J usage is TRBJ1-4; D may be TRBD1 (6 bases). Trimming removed 5 bases from V and 8 bases from J, with 18 bases in between. CDR1 is MDHEN and CDR2 is SYDVKM in the germline V gene. This CDR3 spans 15 amino acids. This chain's CDR3 is CASSPQGEVGEKLFF. The covered CDR3 bases are TGTGCCAGCAGTCCACAGGGCGAGGTGGGCGAAAAA.

Of note for this clone: The read comes to an end 3 residues before the CDR3 does, leaving the germline J gene to fill in the end. The chain couples TRBV2 to TRBJ2-1; D is possibly TRBD1 (6 bases). CDR1 is SNHLY and CDR2 is FYNNEI in the germline V gene. Trimming removed 6 bases at V and 5 bases at J, with 17 bases between. The length of the CDR3 is 15 residues. The DNA read from the CDR3 is TGTGCCAGCAGCCTCGACCTTCCAGGGGACAATGAG. Amino acids: CASSLDLPGDNE. From start to end, the CDR3 is CASSLDLPGDNEQFF.

Worth noting for this clone: The CDR3 is cut off 3 residues early in the read; its end comes from the germline J gene. This chain connects TRBV19 to TRBJ2-1, with 9 positions matching TRBD1. CDR3 length: 15 amino acids. The junction had 9 bases not matched to a gene; V was cut back by 4 bases and J by 8 bases. Germline CDR1 and CDR2: LNHDA and SQIVND (reference sequence). This CDR3 is CASSKKTGGYYEQFF. CDR3 bases read: TGTGCCAGTAGTAAGAAGACAGGGGGGTACTATGAG.